This T cell receptor (beta chain) was sequenced during a study of blood T cells in healthy people across ages. A sample-barcoded 5' primer and a J-beta primer mix were used in a second PCR of about 6 to 12 cycles. TCRdb re-derived calls from the 5' RACE reads in MiXCR, one entry per CDR3 protein. The table has some 1.5 million distinct CDR3 sequences, roughly 27% seen once. In the case of this clonotype: What it recognizes is unknown.

Findings and limits, study-wide: The lack of PBMC sorting stopped any conclusive naive versus antigen-experienced comparison. Estimated diversity across one million T cells was deemed an underestimate. No one knew whether donors had CMV, which possibly confounded expanded clonotype changes.

PBMCs numbering at least 6.5 million were isolated per sample. The source of this sequence is a woman in her twenties or thirties in good health. The sequenced sample consisted of blood.

The CDR3 region has the DNA TGTGCCAGCAGCTTAGGAATAGGGACCCAATACGAGCAGTACTTC. Its protein is CASSLGIGTQYEQYF. The chain recombines TRBV7-2 with TRBJ2-7; either TRBD1 or TRBD2 may fit D (5 bases each). V lost 1 base and J lost 4, with 14 bases in between. Germline V gives CDR1 SGHTA, CDR2 FQGNSA. The CDR3 length is 15 residues.